The entry below describes one T cell receptor beta chain. Its target antigen remains unknown. Base qualities were left out, and no much larger clone turns up one base away. TCRbeta CDR3 regions were amplified from genomic DNA using the immunoSEQ Assay, a bias-controlled multiplex PCR. Processing in the source paper ran as follows. The number of nucleated cells in each sample was estimated by amplification of reference gene primers within the assay. To quantify the absolute abundance of each unique TCRbeta CDR3 rearrangement, sequence reads were collapsed and filtered. For each sample, productive Simpson clonality was calculated as the square root of Simpson's diversity index across productive rearrangements. Held by TCRdb, this immuneACCESS table contains in-frame sequences only and omits some clones. Under half of the omission traces to an unresolved V gene where checked; the cause of the rest is unknown. The V and J calls and clone size were taken over from that table, and D and trimming were inferred from the DNA. The sample table records roughly 250,000 clones; approximately 86% of these occur just once. Clones ranked in the top ten supply about 10% of the sample.

Samples from volunteer blood donors who had recovered from COVID-19 were contributed by a second Seattle source. Collaborating institutions collected whole blood in K2EDTA tubes following their own protocols. For TCRbeta analysis, collaborators shipped samples in one of three forms: frozen whole blood, isolated PBMCs, or DNA extracted from either of those sample types. This record comes from a study of blood T cell repertoires in COVID-19 (TCRdb year 2020). Regarding the complete study: Samples from collaborators originated in the United States, Italy and Spain and spanned both the acute and convalescent phases of COVID-19. The material from the prospective study consisted of cDNA or gDNA derived from T cells, B-cell-depleted T cells, or PBMCs. Deeply sampled blood TCRbeta repertoires from subjects exposed to, actively infected with, or recovered from COVID-19 were included in the dataset. A freely available public database, intended as a resource for researchers studying the immune response to SARS-CoV-2, is where the repertoires were released. The samples were drawn from two sources: the first 160 participants of the ongoing ImmuneRACE study, and 950 to 1,500 subjects contributed by 6 global collaborators. Nearly every sample came with metadata listing a de-identified subject ID, COVID-19 status, age in years and sex. Where HLA class I and class II types were available, the types were taken from metadata supplied by the sample provider, not from assay-based typing. Results and caveats for the whole study, not just this receptor: Clinical and demographic metadata were provided uncurated, with the amount varying by source and participant.

The CDR3 measures 16 amino acids from cysteine to phenylalanine. Only the CDR3 portion is preserved as DNA: 48 bases, with reading frame beginning at the first base. Based on the germline V gene (reference sequence), the CDR1 and CDR2 sequences are SGHAT and FQDESV. Here V drops 2 bases and J drops 2 bases, and the junction holds 7 bases not matched to any gene. Sequencing was carried out using peripheral blood. The clonotype originates from a man aged 35 to 55 who had recovered from COVID-19. The V and J segments used are TRBV11-1 and TRBJ2-3, and TRBD2 aligns with 7 junction nucleotides. The nucleotides are TGTGCCAGCAGCTTATATGGCGCGGGAGACACAGATACGCAGTATTTT. It translates to CASSLYGAGDTDTQYF.